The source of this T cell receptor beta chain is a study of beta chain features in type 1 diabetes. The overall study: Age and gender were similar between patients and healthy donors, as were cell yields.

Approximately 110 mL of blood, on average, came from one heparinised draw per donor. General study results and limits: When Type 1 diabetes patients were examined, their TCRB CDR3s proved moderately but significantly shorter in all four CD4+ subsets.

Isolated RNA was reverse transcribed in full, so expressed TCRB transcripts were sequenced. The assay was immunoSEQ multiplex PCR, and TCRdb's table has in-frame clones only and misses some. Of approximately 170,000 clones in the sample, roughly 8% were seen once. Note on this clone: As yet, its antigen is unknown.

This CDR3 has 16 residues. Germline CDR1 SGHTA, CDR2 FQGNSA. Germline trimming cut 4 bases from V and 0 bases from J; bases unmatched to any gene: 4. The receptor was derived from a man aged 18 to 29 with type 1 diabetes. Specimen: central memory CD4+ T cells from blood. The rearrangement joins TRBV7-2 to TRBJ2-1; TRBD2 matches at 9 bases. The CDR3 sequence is CASSSRGLASYNEQFF. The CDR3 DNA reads TGTGCCAGCAGCTCTAGGGGACTAGCCTCCTACAATGAGCAGTTCTTC.